One sample yielded the 5 T cell receptor beta chains listed below, sequenced in a study of T cell clones after liver transplantation. Only in-frame clones appear in the TCRdb table, and some are missing; sequencing was by immunoSEQ multiplex PCR. The data contain 75,000 to 95,000 clones, approximately 81% of them seen just once; the ten biggest clones take up under 2.5%. This specimen was CD4+ T cells from blood, taken around 50 months after liver transplant. These TCRs come from a human patient who received a liver transplant. Some T cells may have originated in the graft donor.

V usage is TRBV7-9 and J usage is TRBJ2-4; no reliable D call. The CDR3 length is 14 residues. CDR1 and CDR2 (germline): SEHNR, FQNEAQ (reference sequence). Between the trimmed V and J ends, which lost 0 bases and 5 bases, there was a span of 8 bases. CDR3 coding DNA: TGTGCCAGCAGCTTAGCGTTCGCACAAAACATTCAGTACTTC. As protein: CASSLAFAQNIQYF.

The chain combines TRBV10-3 with TRBJ1-6, with D tentatively TRBD1 (5 bases). In germline, CDR1 is ENHRY, CDR2 SYGVKD. The V gene lost 4 bases and the J gene lost 0 bases, with 13 bases spanning the gap. The CDR3 covers 17 residues. The CDR3 nucleotides are TGTGCCATCAGTGTTCAGGGCCCGAGCTCCTATAATTCACCCCTCCACTTT. Amino acids: CAISVQGPSSYNSPLHF.

This chain joins TRBV19 and TRBJ2-1; 9 bases are a match to TRBD2. The J segment lost 6 bases and the V segment lost 4 bases, leaving 4 bases of the junction unmatched. Per germline, CDR1 LNHDA and CDR2 SQIVND (reference sequence). The CDR3 runs to 14 residues. CDR3 sequence: CASSKRGGANEQFF. Written as DNA, the CDR3 is TGTGCCAGTAGTAAACGCGGGGGGGCCAATGAGCAGTTCTTC.

The V call is TRBV4-3, the J call TRBJ1-5; D is possibly TRBD1 (5 bases). This CDR3 has 13 amino acids. V dropped 6 bases and J dropped 3 bases, with 9 bases sitting between them. Germline lookup yields CDR1 LGHNA and CDR2 YSLEER. The CDR3 nucleotides read TGCGCCAGCAGTCAGGACAACAATCAGCCCCAGCATTTT. Its protein is CASSQDNNQPQHF.

V usage is TRBV4-2 and J usage is TRBJ2-7; 9 nucleotides agree with TRBD1. Germline V lookup: CDR1 LGHNA, CDR2 YNFKEQ. The V segment lost 4 bases and the J segment 2 bases; nucleotides outside the gene matches: 9. The CDR3 contains 16 residues. CDR3 DNA sequence: TGTGCCAGCAGCCCCCTAGGACAGGGGAATCCCTACGAGCAGTACTTC. As protein: CASSPLGQGNPYEQYF.